This TCR beta chain was sequenced for a study of shared T cell receptors in the human thymus. From germline, CDR1 is SGHAT and CDR2 FQNNGV. The CDR3 spans 16 residues. Trimming took off 4 bases at V and 4 bases at J, with 17 bases between the two ends. Only in-frame clones appear in the TCRdb table, and some are missing; sequencing was by immunoSEQ multiplex PCR. The sample consists of 500,000 to 550,000 clones, 75% to 80% of them appearing once. This sample also belongs to another study, concerning human thymus T cells. As that report states: Among the donors, all were healthy Finnish infants having corrective surgery for congenital heart defects. Resections removed during corrective heart surgery provided the thymus tissue used. Apparent bias marked the V and J gene usage of thymic and blood repertoires.

The sequencing sample was made of thymocytes. V usage is TRBV11-2 and J usage is TRBJ1-3; D gene unclear. The sequence derives from a boy under two years old with a congenital heart defect. The CDR3, as DNA: TGTGCCAGCAGCTCAACATCATACGAACCGGGAAACACCATATATTTT. Translation gives CASSSTSYEPGNTIYF. Full variable domain (remainder filled in from reference TRBV11-2 and TRBJ1-3): EAGVAQSPRYKIIEKRQSVAFWCNPISGHATLYWYQQILGQGPKLLIQFQNNGVVDDSQLPKDRFSAERLKGVDSTLKIQPAKLEDSAVYLCASSSTSYEPGNTIYFGEGSWLTVV.